A selection of T cell receptor beta chains follows, all from one sample in a study of cytomegalovirus exposure and HLA in healthy donors. Sequencing was performed with immunoSEQ multiplex PCR; in TCRdb, only in-frame clones are kept and a portion is missing. The sample holds about 180,000 clones, around three quarters seen once. Source material: PBMCs. The receptors come from a woman aged 30 to 39 in good health and CMV-seropositive. Each CDR3 is given with its conserved first and last residue. A D gene is named only where the DNA matches it firmly. Rows give clone size only sometimes, using once, few, many, or a class for an expanded clone.

>TRBJ2-7|-|-|TRBV15
CAIGTPGEQYF
TGTGCCATAGGGACTCCGGGGGAGCAGTACTTC
>TRBJ2-1|few|TRBD2|TRBV10-3
CAIRGTASGVINEQFF
TGTGCCATCAGGGGGACGGCTAGCGGGGTAATAAATGAGCAGTTCTTC
>TRBJ2-2|-|TRBD1|TRBV7-2
CASSPGQGGTGELFF
TGTGCCAGCAGCCCTGGACAGGGGGGGACCGGGGAGCTGTTTTTT
>TRBJ2-7|-|TRBD2|TRBV15
CATSSQAGGSSYEQYF
TGTGCCACCAGCAGCCAAGCGGGGGGGAGCTCCTACGAGCAGTACTTC
>TRBJ2-7|-|TRBD2|TRBV27
CASRSRGGGSYEQYF
TGTGCCAGCAGGTCACGGGGGGGCGGTAGCTACGAGCAGTACTTC
>TRBJ2-1|few|TRBD1|TRBV5-1
CASSYAGGLNEQFF
TGCGCCAGCAGCTATGCAGGGGGCCTCAATGAGCAGTTCTTC
>TRBJ2-5|-|-|TRBV9
CASSPRFGRQETQYF
TGTGCCAGCAGCCCCCGGTTTGGCAGGCAAGAGACCCAGTACTTC
>TRBJ2-3|-|-|TRBV6-1
CASSEVRVTDTQYF
TGTGCCAGCAGTGAAGTACGGGTCACAGATACGCAGTATTTT
>TRBJ2-2|-|TRBD2|TRBV10-3
CAIKTSEDGELFF
TGTGCCATCAAGACTAGCGAAGACGGGGAGCTGTTTTTT
>TRBJ1-5|-|-|TRBV18
CASSPQVSAGQPQHF
TGTGCCAGCTCACCACAGGTATCTGCAGGCCAGCCCCAGCATTTT
>TRBJ2-7|-|TRBD1|TRBV5-6
CASSPGTGVPYEQYF
TGTGCCAGCAGCCCCGGGACAGGGGTACCCTACGAGCAGTACTTC
>TRBJ2-2|-|TRBD2|TRBV19
CASLAGGPTGELFF
TGTGCCAGTTTGGCGGGGGGGCCAACCGGGGAGCTGTTTTTT
>TRBJ2-2|-|TRBD2|TRBV19
CASTIGGADGELFF
TGTGCCAGCACTATCGGGGGGGCCGACGGGGAGCTGTTTTTT
>TRBJ2-3|-|TRBD2|TRBV6-4
CASSDGTSSTDTQYF
TGTGCCAGCAGTGACGGGACTAGCAGCACAGATACGCAGTATTTT
>TRBJ2-1|-|-|TRBV7-6
CASTQGLANEQFF
TGTGCCAGCACGCAGGGGTTAGCCAATGAGCAGTTCTTC
>TRBJ1-4|-|TRBD1|TRBV5-6
CASKPTGTGNEKLFF
TGTGCCAGCAAGCCCACCGGGACAGGGAATGAAAAACTGTTTTTT
>TRBJ1-2|-|TRBD1|TRBV4-3
CASSQLRQGRLFGYTF
TGCGCCAGCAGCCAATTGCGACAGGGCCGTCTTTTTGGCTACACCTTC
>TRBJ1-4|-|-|TRBV7-9
CASSLLQGHRTNEKLFF
TGTGCCAGCAGCTTGTTGCAGGGGCATAGGACTAATGAAAAACTGTTTTTT
>TRBJ1-3|once|TRBD1|TRBV7-6
CASSLGQGVGSGNTIYF
TGTGCCAGCAGCTTAGGACAGGGCGTAGGCTCTGGAAACACCATATATTTT
>TRBJ1-2|-|TRBD1|TRBV29-1
CSVDRADYGYTF
TGCAGCGTGGACAGGGCGGACTATGGCTACACCTTC
>TRBJ2-7|-|-|TRBV11-2
CASSLGAGYEQYF
TGTGCCAGCAGCTTAGGGGCAGGATACGAGCAGTACTTC
>TRBJ1-1|few|-|TRBV5-4
CASSLSGVTGTEAFF
TGTGCCAGCAGCCTATCAGGGGTTACGGGCACTGAAGCTTTCTTT
>TRBJ1-2|-|-|TRBV28
CASNTGSGHYGYTF
TGTGCCAGCAATACAGGATCCGGCCACTATGGCTACACCTTC
>TRBJ2-2|-|TRBD2|TRBV2
CASEGLAGGYGELFF
TGTGCCAGCGAGGGACTAGCGGGGGGATACGGGGAGCTGTTTTTT
>TRBJ1-1|-|-|TRBV10-3
CAISFAGDNTEAFF
TGTGCCATCAGTTTTGCAGGGGATAACACTGAAGCTTTCTTT
>TRBJ2-1|-|TRBD1|TRBV27
CASSSPPDRGPLNEQFF
TGTGCCAGCAGTTCGCCGCCAGACAGGGGACCCCTCAATGAGCAGTTCTTC
>TRBJ1-1|few|-|TRBV4-1
CASSPWTDTEAFF
TGCGCCAGCAGCCCGTGGACAGACACTGAAGCTTTCTTT
>TRBJ1-2|-|TRBD1|TRBV10-2
CASSDGQDGGYTF
TGCGCCAGCAGTGATGGACAGGACGGTGGCTACACCTTC
>TRBJ2-7|-|TRBD2|TRBV29-1
CSVEDVAGGPEQYF
TGCAGCGTTGAAGATGTGGCGGGGGGGCCCGAGCAGTACTTC
>TRBJ1-1|-|TRBD1|TRBV5-1
CASSTPTGTVGFTEAFF
TGCGCCAGCAGCACGCCCACCGGGACAGTCGGTTTCACTGAAGCTTTCTTT
>TRBJ1-1|-|TRBD1|TRBV4-2
CASSHGQGGGNTEAFF
TGTGCCAGCAGCCACGGACAGGGAGGTGGCAACACTGAAGCTTTCTTT
>TRBJ2-7|-|TRBD2|TRBV18
CASSPSSGGSSSYEQYF
TGTGCCAGCTCACCATCTAGCGGGGGGTCTAGCTCCTACGAGCAGTACTTC
>TRBJ2-3|-|-|TRBV5-1
CASSLYDSLTDTQYF
TGCGCCAGCAGCTTGTACGACAGCCTCACAGATACGCAGTATTTT
>TRBJ2-1|-|-|TRBV13
CASSFGRKHNEQFF
TGTGCCAGCAGCTTTGGCCGTAAACACAATGAGCAGTTCTTC
>TRBJ1-5|-|TRBD1|TRBV6-1
CASSVGTGRNQPQHF
TGTGCCAGCAGTGTGGGGACAGGGAGGAATCAGCCCCAGCATTTT
>TRBJ1-4|-|TRBD1|TRBV9
CASSAGQGARKLFF
TGTGCCAGCAGCGCGGGACAGGGGGCACGAAAACTGTTTTTT
>TRBJ2-2|once|TRBD1|TRBV27
CASSTRTGPWVVSGELFF
TGTGCCAGCAGTACCCGGACAGGGCCCTGGGTTGTTTCCGGGGAGCTGTTTTTT
>TRBJ2-7|few|TRBD1|TRBV5-6
CASSVGQSYEQYF
TGTGCCAGCAGCGTGGGACAGAGTTACGAGCAGTACTTC
>TRBJ2-1|-|-|TRBV19
CASSIRRGEGEQFF
TGTGCCAGTAGTATCAGAAGGGGGGAGGGTGAGCAGTTCTTC
>TRBJ2-1|few|TRBD1|TRBV5-1
CASSFRQGAYNEQFF
TGCGCCAGCAGCTTTAGACAGGGCGCCTACAATGAGCAGTTCTTC
>TRBJ2-7|-|-|TRBV7-9
CASSLVPGNYEQYF
TGTGCCAGCAGCTTAGTGCCGGGGAACTACGAGCAGTACTTC
>TRBJ2-7|few|TRBD1|TRBV28
CASSPPTGPNSRGEQYF
TGTGCCAGCAGTCCGCCGACAGGGCCGAATTCACGAGGCGAGCAGTACTTC
>TRBJ2-7|-|TRBD2|TRBV7-9
CASSYSGGDSYEQYF
TGTGCCAGCAGCTACAGCGGGGGCGACTCCTACGAGCAGTACTTC
>TRBJ1-1|once|-|TRBV7-2
CASSRSREETTEAFF
TGTGCCAGCAGCCGGAGCAGGGAGGAAACCACTGAAGCTTTCTTT
>TRBJ1-1|-|TRBD1|TRBV19
CATGDRNTEAFF
TGTGCCACCGGGGACAGAAACACTGAAGCTTTCTTT
>TRBJ2-5|-|TRBD2|TRBV11-2
CASSSLVRGGETQYF
TGTGCCAGCAGCTCCCTGGTCCGGGGGGGAGAGACCCAGTACTTC
>TRBJ1-2|once|-|TRBV5-1
CASSLGSGGYTF
TGCGCCAGCAGCTTGGGATCAGGAGGCTACACCTTC
>TRBJ1-5|-|-|TRBV30
CAWSTQLGGQPQHF
TGTGCCTGGAGTACACAGTTGGGAGGACAGCCCCAGCATTTT
>TRBJ1-1|few|TRBD1|TRBV7-9
CASSIRTGSYNTEAFF
TGTGCCAGCAGCATACGGACAGGTAGTTATAACACTGAAGCTTTCTTT
>TRBJ2-7|-|TRBD1|TRBV29-1
CSVEDPGQGSSYEQYF
TGCAGCGTTGAAGATCCGGGACAGGGCAGCTCCTACGAGCAGTACTTC
>TRBJ1-1|-|TRBD1|TRBV7-9
CASSPQGGFQAFF
TGTGCCAGCAGCCCCCAGGGGGGATTTCAAGCTTTCTTT
>TRBJ2-3|-|-|TRBV4-1
CASSQEAASADTQYF
TGCGCCAGCAGCCAAGAGGCGGCTAGCGCAGATACGCAGTATTTT